This T cell receptor (beta chain) appears in the sequencing data of a study of graft-versus-host responses after intestinal transplantation. Study information: Recipients had transplants, and these were multivisceral, liver-intestinal, or isolated intestinal. Every recipient had anti-thymocyte globulin induction and two to three years of tacrolimus plus steroids. The study's findings and limits: Recipient marrow held GvH clones, some first seen in ileum or blood. Early post-transplant falls in HvG clones accompanied the peak levels of circulating GvH clones.

The CDR3 totals 14 residues. The junction had 4 bases not matched to a gene; V was cut back by 1 base and J by 7 bases. Germline V gene data show CDR1 as SGHRS and CDR2 as YFSETQ. Researchers processed graft tissue to release intraepithelial and lamina propria lymphocytes. This clone was found once. The antigen remains unidentified. Assay: immunoSEQ multiplex PCR; the TCRdb copy retains only in-frame clones and omits some. The sample has over 5,000 clones; 65% to 70% are singletons. This clonotype was obtained from a human patient who received an intestinal transplant, so some T cells may come from the graft donor. The rearrangement links TRBV5-1 to TRBJ2-1, with 8 bases fitting TRBD1. Source: ileum tissue, taken approximately 310 days after intestinal transplant. CDR3 amino acids: CASSLKQGENEQFF. In DNA form, the CDR3 reads TGCGCCAGCAGCTTGAAACAGGGGGAGAATGAGCAGTTCTTC.